This entry describes one T cell receptor beta chain. Its specificity is unknown. At the DNA level, this CDR3 is encoded by other sequences in the same sample as well. These data are taken from a study of chemoradiotherapy in HPV16-positive cancers. For the study at large: Functional T-cell assays on a couple of HPV16-positive patients' cells defined candidate HPV-specific clones and common TCR motifs.

Assay: immunoSEQ multiplex PCR; the TCRdb copy retains only in-frame clones and omits some. The sample has around 53,000 clones, roughly 90% seen once. The V gene's germline CDR1 is ENHRY and CDR2 SYGVKD. The CDR3 contains 13 residues. The V gene end was trimmed by 6 bases and the J gene end by 7 bases; junction bases not matched to a gene: 6. Study observations and caveats: Non-HPV-specific T cells did not expand in tumors during treatment, whereas candidate HPV-specific clones and E7-related motifs did. Only a couple of HPV16-positive patients supplied the functional HPV-specificity definition. Better recurrence-free survival went with HPV-responsive T-cell expansion in HPV16-positive patients.

This sequence originates from a human donor with HPV-associated anogenital cancer. The chain links TRBV10-3 to TRBJ2-3; 8 positions agree with TRBD2. Specimen: blood, collected from a patient who underwent chemoradiotherapy. CDR3 sequence reads: CAIRGSGVNTQYF. In DNA form, the CDR3 reads TGTGCCATCAGGGGTAGCGGGGTGAATACGCAGTATTTT.